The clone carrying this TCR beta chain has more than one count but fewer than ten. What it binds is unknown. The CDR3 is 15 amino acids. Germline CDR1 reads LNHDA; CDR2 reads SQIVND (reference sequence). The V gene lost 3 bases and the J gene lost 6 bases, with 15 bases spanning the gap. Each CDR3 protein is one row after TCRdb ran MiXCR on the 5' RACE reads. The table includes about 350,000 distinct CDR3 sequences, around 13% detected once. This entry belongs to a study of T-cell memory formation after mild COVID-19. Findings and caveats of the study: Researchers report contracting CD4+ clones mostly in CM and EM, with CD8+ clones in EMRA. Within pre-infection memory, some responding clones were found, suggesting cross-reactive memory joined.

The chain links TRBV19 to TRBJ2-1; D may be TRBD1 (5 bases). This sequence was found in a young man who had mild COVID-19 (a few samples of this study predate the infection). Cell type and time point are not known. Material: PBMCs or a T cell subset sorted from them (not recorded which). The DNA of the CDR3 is TGTGCCAGTAGTATCCTAGACTTCAGGGCCAATGAGCAGTTCTTC. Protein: CASSILDFRANEQFF.